One T cell receptor beta chain is described in this entry. The antigen is unknown. This sample is drawn from a study of shared clonotypes between healthy human individuals. General study results and limits: Some naive CD4 clonotypes, roughly 5%, turned up in common across four donors. An expected dependence of interdonor clonotype sharing on sequencing depth was noted.

The V end lost 2 bases, the J end lost 5 bases, and 13 bases lay between the germline ends. CDR1 and CDR2 (germline): GTSNPN, SVGIG (reference sequence). This CDR3 spans 14 amino acids. TCRdb's copy holds only in-frame clones and misses some; the assay was immunoSEQ multiplex PCR. The repertoire holds about 2.4 million clones, with around nine tenths as singletons. The receptor was derived from a young man in good health. The V and J genes are TRBV30 and TRBJ2-1, with D perhaps TRBD2 (6 bases). Specimen: naive CD4+ T cells sorted from blood. Subset here: CD45RA+ positively selected. The CDR3, as DNA: TGTGCCTGGAGTACCTCTAGCGCCAACAATGAGCAGTTCTTC. As protein: CAWSTSSANNEQFF.